These 24 T cell receptor beta chains were all obtained from the same sample, sequenced in a study of patients and donors after allogeneic stem cell transplantation. One entry per CDR3 protein results from TCRdb running MiXCR on the RT-PCR reads. The sample lists 95,000 to 120,000 distinct CDR3 sequences, around 33% occurring once. Sequenced sample: blood, either unsorted or a sorted T cell fraction (not recorded which). Receptors originate from a human donor who was either an allogeneic HSCT recipient or a stem cell or donor lymphocyte infusion donor (not recorded which). It is not recorded whose cells these are; they may come from a transplant donor.

This chain joins TRBV28 and TRBJ1-1; D not resolved. Germline CDR1 and CDR2: MDHEN and SYDVKM. The CDR3 has 10 residues. Trimming shortened V by 7 bases and J by 9 bases, and 9 bases separated the two germline ends. CDR3 nucleotides: TGTGCCAGCATGAGGGTAAAAGCTTTCTTT. It yields the protein CASMRVKAFF.

This chain joins TRBV7-6 and TRBJ2-1, with 7 bases identical to TRBD2. This CDR3 contains 15 residues. The germline gives CDR1 SGHVS, CDR2 FNYEAQ. J was trimmed by 3 bases and V by 2 bases; bases with no gene match: 4. CDR3 DNA sequence: TGTGCCAGCAGCTTAACTAGCGTCGGCTACAATGAGCAGTTCTTC. The encoded protein is CASSLTSVGYNEQFF.

The chain uses TRBV5-1 and TRBJ1-1; D might be TRBD1 (6 bases). V was pared by 4 bases and J by 0 bases, with 13 bases between. CDR3 length: 15 residues. Germline lookup yields CDR1 SGHRS and CDR2 YFSETQ. CDR3 coding DNA: TGCGCCAGCAGCGGTTTAACAGGGCTGAACACTGAAGCTTTCTTT. Protein sequence: CASSGLTGLNTEAFF.

This clonotype came up a few times. This rearrangement joins TRBV6-1 to TRBJ2-1; maybe TRBD1 (5 bases). Germline CDR1 is MNHNS and CDR2 is SASEGT. Trimming left V 4 bases short and J 8 bases short, with 12 bases between. The CDR3 consists of 13 residues. In DNA, the CDR3 is TGTGCCAGCAGTGGGGGCCTCCGGGATGAGCAGTTCTTC. Translated: CASSGGLRDEQFF.

There are many counts of this clonotype. V usage is TRBV7-2 and J usage is TRBJ2-2; 7 bases are shared with TRBD2. Trimming at V came to 3 bases and at J to 7 bases, leaving 14 bases not matched to a gene. Germline V gene sequence: CDR1 SGHTA, CDR2 FQGNSA. The CDR3 has 17 residues. In DNA form, the CDR3 reads TGTGCCAGCAGCTTGGGTGGGGACTACCGAGCGTTCGGGGAGCTGTTTTTT. Translating gives CASSLGGDYRAFGELFF.

This chain joins TRBV29-1 and TRBJ1-1; D is perhaps TRBD1 (5 bases). Trimming removed 6 bases at V and 7 bases at J, with 12 bases between. In germline, CDR1 is SQVTM, CDR2 ANQGSEA. This CDR3 contains 11 residues. Here the CDR3 DNA reads TGCAGCGTAGCGGGGGGATATGAAGCTTTCTTT. Protein sequence: CSVAGGYEAFF.

The chain carries TRBV6-5 and TRBJ2-1, with 9 nucleotides matching TRBD2. V was clipped by 0 bases and J by 4 bases; unmatched bases: 4. CDR3 length equals 16 residues. Germline CDR1 MNHEY, CDR2 SVGAGI. CDR3 bases: TGTGCCAGCAGTTACTCCGGGACTAGCTTTTACAATGAGCAGTTCTTC. Translated, it gives CASSYSGTSFYNEQFF.

This clonotype was seen repeatedly, ten times or more. This chain connects TRBV4-3 to TRBJ2-3; TRBD2 aligns across 9 bases. CDR1 and CDR2 (germline): LGHNA, YSLEER. The CDR3 runs to 17 residues. V lost 0 bases, J lost 2 bases, and 6 bases stayed unmatched. In DNA, the CDR3 is TGCGCCAGCAGCCAAGAGGCGGCTAGCGGGATCACAGATACGCAGTATTTT. It is translated as CASSQEAASGITDTQYF.

The V and J genes are TRBV7-9 and TRBJ2-3, with D possibly being TRBD2 (5 bases). The CDR3 extends over 13 amino acids. Trimming removed 10 bases at V and 1 base at J, with 12 bases between. Germline CDR1 reads SEHNR; CDR2 reads FQNEAQ (reference sequence). CDR3 residues: CATDPEGTDTQYF. The CDR3 bases are TGTGCCACCGATCCGGAGGGCACAGATACGCAGTATTTT. The variable domain in full, with the rest retrieved from reference TRBV7-9 and TRBJ2-3, is DTGVSQNPRHKITKRGQNVTFRCDPISEHNRLYWYRQTLGQGPEFLTYFQNEAQLEKSRLLSDRFSAERPKGSFSTLEIQRTEQGDSAMYLCATDPEGTDTQYFGPGTRLTVL.

V gene TRBV3-1 combines with J gene TRBJ1-2; D remains unclear. V gave up 0 bases and J gave up 8 bases, with 4 bases separating them. CDR1 is LGHDT, CDR2 YNNKEL, per germline (reference sequence). This CDR3 is 11 amino acids long. CDR3 DNA sequence: TGTGCCAGCAGCCAAGAACGAGGCTACACCTTC. It is translated as CASSQERGYTF.

The chain uses TRBV18 and TRBJ2-6; TRBD1 matches at 7 bases. CDR1 and CDR2 (germline): KGHSH, LQKENI. CDR3 size: 18 residues. V lost 3 bases to trimming and J lost 2 bases; unmatched junction nucleotides: 10. The CDR3 region is CASSPRQGSSTGANVLTF. CDR3 in DNA: TGTGCCAGCTCACCCCGACAGGGTTCTTCGACTGGGGCCAACGTCCTGACTTTC.

Only a few counts were recorded for this clonotype. This chain links TRBV14 with TRBJ1-1; 7 bases align to TRBD1. The V and J ends lost 10 bases and 0 bases, in that order; junction bases with no gene match: 14. Germline CDR1 reads SGHDN; CDR2 reads FVKESK. The CDR3 has 16 residues. The CDR3 sequence: CATRDSRNKLNTEAFF. The CDR3 DNA is TGTGCCACCCGGGACAGCCGGAACAAACTGAACACTGAAGCTTTCTTT.

A single count supports this clonotype. The gene calls are TRBV20-1 and TRBJ2-2, with D tentatively TRBD2 (5 bases). V lost 2 bases, J lost 6 bases, and 13 bases lay in between. The CDR3 length is 14 residues. Per the germline V gene, CDR1 is DFQATT and CDR2 is SNEGSKA (reference sequence). CDR3 in amino acids: CSARTLGGPGELFF. In DNA, the CDR3 is TGCAGTGCTAGAACGTTAGGAGGCCCCGGGGAGCTGTTTTTT.

The chain is built from TRBV20-1 and TRBJ1-5, with D possibly TRBD1 on 5 matching bases. The CDR3 spans 12 residues. Germline V gene sequence: CDR1 DFQATT, CDR2 SNEGSKA (reference sequence). Trimming shortened V by 2 bases and J by 7 bases, and 9 bases separated the two germline ends. The CDR3 region is CSARRRDQPQHF. CDR3 bases: TGCAGTGCTAGACGGAGGGACCAGCCCCAGCATTTT.

This clonotype was seen a few times. This chain connects TRBV4-3 to TRBJ2-2, with 9 bases identical to TRBD1. Trimming at V came to 4 bases and at J to 8 bases, leaving 5 bases not matched to a gene. This CDR3 contains 14 residues. CDR1 LGHNA and CDR2 YSLEER come from the germline V gene. The CDR3 protein is CASSPLQGAGELFF. The CDR3 bases are TGCGCCAGCAGCCCATTACAGGGGGCAGGGGAGCTGTTTTTT.

The V call is TRBV29-1, the J call TRBJ1-2, with 7 bases lining up with TRBD1. This CDR3 spans 14 amino acids. The germline V gene has CDR1 SQVTM and CDR2 ANQGSEA. Trimming cost V 6 bases and J 2 bases; bases outside gene matches: 9. The CDR3 DNA follows: TGCAGCGTGATAGGGACAGCCCCCAACTATGGCTACACCTTC. Translating it yields CSVIGTAPNYGYTF.

This clonotype was picked up a small number of times. The genes are TRBV20-1 and TRBJ1-2; no firm D call. V was trimmed by 5 bases and J by 9 bases, leaving 16 bases between them. The germline V gene has CDR1 DFQATT and CDR2 SNEGSKA (reference sequence). The length of the CDR3 is 12 residues. The CDR3 coding sequence is TGCAGTGCTCAGGACGGACGGTCTCGCTACACCTTC. It translates to CSAQDGRSRYTF.

This clonotype was recorded once. The rearrangement joins TRBV19 to TRBJ2-6; D perhaps matches TRBD1 (5 bases). The germline V gene encodes CDR1 LNHDA and CDR2 SQIVND (reference sequence). This CDR3 contains 12 residues. Trimming left V 2 bases short and J 13 bases short, with 9 bases between. The CDR3 region is CASSITRQVLTF. The CDR3 nucleotides read TGTGCCAGTAGTATAACCAGACAGGTCCTGACTTTC.

V usage is TRBV18 and J usage is TRBJ2-3, with unresolved D. Germline values: CDR1 KGHSH, CDR2 LQKENI. This CDR3 contains 15 residues. V lost 4 bases, J lost 2 bases, and 13 bases lay in between. CDR3 DNA sequence: TGTGCCAGCTCACTAAACGCAGGACCCACAGATACGCAGTATTTT. Encoded protein: CASSLNAGPTDTQYF.

The V and J genes are TRBV6-5 and TRBJ2-5; D tentatively reads TRBD1 or TRBD2 (6 bases each). V was trimmed by 1 base and J by 4 bases, leaving 10 bases between them. In germline, CDR1 is MNHEY, CDR2 SVGAGI. This CDR3 contains 14 residues. CDR3 sequence: CASSYLGGTETQYF. The DNA for the CDR3 is TGTGCCAGCAGTTACTTGGGGGGCACAGAGACCCAGTACTTC.

Comment on this clonotype: An end of the junction differs from the germline gene, which may be a read error. The chain carries TRBV6-5 and TRBJ2-5, with TRBD2 matching 9 bases. This CDR3 has 16 residues. Germline V CDR1 and CDR2: MNHEY, SVGAGI. CDR3 in DNA: TGTGTCAGCAGTTCTCCCGCGGGACTAGCCGATGAGACCCAGTACTTC. Translating gives CVSSSPAGLADETQYF.

The genes are TRBV5-1 and TRBJ2-7; D remains unclear. Trimming shortened V by 0 bases and J by 0 bases, and 13 bases separated the two germline ends. Germline V gene lookup returns CDR1 SGHRS and CDR2 YFSETQ. This CDR3 contains 16 residues. The CDR3 DNA is TGCGCCAGCAGCTTGGGACGTACCCAAAGCTCCTACGAGCAGTACTTC. It translates to CASSLGRTQSSYEQYF.

The V gene is TRBV20-1, the J gene TRBJ2-1; a weak D match, TRBD2 (5 bases). V was shortened by 0 bases and J by 6 bases, with 9 bases between the two germline ends. This CDR3 has 13 amino acids. In germline, CDR1 is DFQATT, CDR2 SNEGSKA (reference sequence). CDR3 sequence reads: CSAREGVPNEQFF. The CDR3, as DNA: TGCAGTGCTAGAGAGGGAGTCCCCAATGAGCAGTTCTTC.

The chain has TRBV29-1 and TRBJ2-1; tentative D call: TRBD2 (6 bases). V dropped 2 bases and J dropped 12 bases, with 17 bases sitting between them. The CDR3 has 13 amino acids. Germline V gene data show CDR1 as SQVTM and CDR2 as ANQGSEA. DNA of the CDR3: TGCAGCGTTGAAATACGGGGAGGACCTCCGCAGTTCTTC. Translating it yields CSVEIRGGPPQFF.